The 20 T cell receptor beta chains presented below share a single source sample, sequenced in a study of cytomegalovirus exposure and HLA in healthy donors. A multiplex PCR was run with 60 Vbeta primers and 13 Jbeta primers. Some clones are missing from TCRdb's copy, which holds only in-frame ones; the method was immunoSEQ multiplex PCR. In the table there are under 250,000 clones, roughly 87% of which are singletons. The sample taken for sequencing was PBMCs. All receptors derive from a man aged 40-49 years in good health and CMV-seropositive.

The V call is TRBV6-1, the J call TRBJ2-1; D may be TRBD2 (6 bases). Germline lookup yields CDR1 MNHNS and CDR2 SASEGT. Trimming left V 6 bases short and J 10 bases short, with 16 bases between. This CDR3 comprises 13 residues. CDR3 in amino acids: CASRIAEVGEQFF. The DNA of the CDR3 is TGTGCCAGCAGGATAGCGGAGGTGGGGGAGCAGTTCTTC.

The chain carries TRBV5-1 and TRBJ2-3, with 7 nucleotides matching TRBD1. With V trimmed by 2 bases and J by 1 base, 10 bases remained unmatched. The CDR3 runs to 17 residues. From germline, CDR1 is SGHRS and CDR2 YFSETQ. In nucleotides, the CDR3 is TGCGCCAGCAGCTTCGAGTTCGGACAGGCCGGCACAGATACGCAGTATTTT. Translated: CASSFEFGQAGTDTQYF.

CDR3 DNA: TGTGCCAGCAGCGTAGCGGGAGGTACCTCTAGCACAGATACGCAGTATTTT. Its protein product is CASSVAGGTSSTDTQYF. The chain carries TRBV9 and TRBJ2-3; 7 bases agree with TRBD2. The V gene end was trimmed by 0 bases and the J gene end by 0 bases; junction bases not matched to a gene: 7. This CDR3 comprises 17 residues. CDR1 is SGDLS, CDR2 YYNGEE, per germline. The full variable domain, its missing parts supplied by reference TRBV9 and TRBJ2-3, is DSGVTQTPKHLITATGQRVTLRCSPRSGDLSVYWYQQSLDQGLQFLIQYYNGEERAKGNILERFSAQQFPDLHSELNLSSLELGDSALYFCASSVAGGTSSTDTQYFGPGTRLTVL.

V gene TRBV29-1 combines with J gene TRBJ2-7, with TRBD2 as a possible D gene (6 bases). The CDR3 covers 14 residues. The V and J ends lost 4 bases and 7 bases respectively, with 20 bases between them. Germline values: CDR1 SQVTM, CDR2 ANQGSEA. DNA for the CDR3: TGCAGCGTTGGGGGGGACCCCTCATTGGAAGAGCAGTACGTC. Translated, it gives CSVGGDPSLEEQYV.

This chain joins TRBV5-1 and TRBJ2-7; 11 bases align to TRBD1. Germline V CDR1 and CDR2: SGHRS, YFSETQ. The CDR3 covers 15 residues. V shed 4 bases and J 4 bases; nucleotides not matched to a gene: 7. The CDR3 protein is CASSPRTGGPYEQYF. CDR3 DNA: TGCGCCAGCAGCCCGAGGACAGGGGGCCCTTACGAGCAGTACTTC. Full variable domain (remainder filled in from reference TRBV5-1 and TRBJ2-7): KAGVTQTPRYLIKTRGQQVTLSCSPISGHRSVSWYQQTPGQGLQFLFEYFSETQRNKGNFPGRFSGRQFSNSRSEMNVSTLELGDSALYLCASSPRTGGPYEQYFGPGTRLTVT.

The CDR3 DNA reads TGTGCCAGCAGCTCAGGGTTATTCTCTGGAAACACCATATATTTT. It is translated as CASSSGLFSGNTIYF. This sequence joins TRBV5-6 and TRBJ1-3, with D perhaps TRBD1 (5 bases). The V gene's germline CDR1 is SGHDT and CDR2 YYEEEE. Trimming removed 3 bases from V and 0 bases from J, with 10 bases in between. The CDR3 spans 15 residues.

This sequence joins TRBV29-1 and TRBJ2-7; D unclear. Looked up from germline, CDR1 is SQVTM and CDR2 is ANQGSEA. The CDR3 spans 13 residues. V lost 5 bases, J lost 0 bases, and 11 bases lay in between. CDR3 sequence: CSVLGLSSYEQYF. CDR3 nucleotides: TGCAGCGTTTTGGGCCTTTCCTCCTACGAGCAGTACTTC.

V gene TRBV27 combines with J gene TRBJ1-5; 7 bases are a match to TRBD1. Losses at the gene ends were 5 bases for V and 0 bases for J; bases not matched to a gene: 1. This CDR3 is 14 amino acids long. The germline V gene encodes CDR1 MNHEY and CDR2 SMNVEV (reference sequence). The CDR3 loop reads CASSHRGSNQPQHF. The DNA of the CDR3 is TGTGCCAGCAGTCACAGGGGTAGCAATCAGCCCCAGCATTTT.

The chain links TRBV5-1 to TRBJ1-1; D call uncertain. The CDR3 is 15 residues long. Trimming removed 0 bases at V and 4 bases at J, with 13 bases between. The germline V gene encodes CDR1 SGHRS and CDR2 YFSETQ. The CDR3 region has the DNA TGCGCCAGCAGCTTGGGACCCTCAACGGGCACTGAAGCTTTCTTT. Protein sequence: CASSLGPSTGTEAFF.

CDR3 region: CSGDRELDGYTF. The CDR3 DNA reads TGCAGCGGGGACAGGGAATTGGATGGCTACACCTTC. The chain joins TRBV29-1 to TRBJ1-2; 9 positions match TRBD1. Germline V CDR1 and CDR2: SQVTM, ANQGSEA. The CDR3 has 12 amino acids. V shed 7 bases, J shed 6 bases, and the junction held 6 bases outside the gene matches.

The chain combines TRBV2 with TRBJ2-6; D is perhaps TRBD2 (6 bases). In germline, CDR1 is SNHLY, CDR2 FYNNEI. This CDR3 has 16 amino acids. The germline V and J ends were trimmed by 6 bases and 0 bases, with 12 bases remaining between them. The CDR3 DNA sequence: TGTGCCAGCAGGGGGGGAGTAGGCTCTGGGGCCAACGTCCTGACTTTC. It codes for CASRGGVGSGANVLTF.

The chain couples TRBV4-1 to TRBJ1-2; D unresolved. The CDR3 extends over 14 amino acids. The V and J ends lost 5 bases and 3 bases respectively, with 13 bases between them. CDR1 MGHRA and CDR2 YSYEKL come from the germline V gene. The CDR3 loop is CASSSSVVDYGYTF. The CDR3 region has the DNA TGCGCCAGCAGCTCGAGCGTGGTCGACTATGGCTACACCTTC.

This chain's CDR3 is CAWSNGGDEKLFF. Written as DNA, the CDR3 is TGTGCCTGGAGTAACGGGGGGGATGAAAAACTGTTTTTT. The V call is TRBV30, the J call TRBJ1-4, with D maybe TRBD1 (5 bases). Trimming cost V 2 bases and J 6 bases, with 10 bases left between them. This CDR3 is built from 13 residues. CDR1 and CDR2 from the germline V gene are GTSNPN and SVGIG (reference sequence).

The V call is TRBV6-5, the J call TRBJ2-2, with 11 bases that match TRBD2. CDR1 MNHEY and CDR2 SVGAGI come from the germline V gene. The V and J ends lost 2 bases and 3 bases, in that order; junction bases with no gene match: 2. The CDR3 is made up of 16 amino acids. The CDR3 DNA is TGTGCCAGCAGTTACGCGGGACTAGCGGACACCGGGGAGCTGTTTTTT. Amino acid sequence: CASSYAGLADTGELFF.

The DNA for the CDR3 is TGTGCCAGCAGTTACCGGACAGGGGCGGATGGCTACACCTTC. This gives the protein CASSYRTGADGYTF. The chain is built from TRBV6-5 and TRBJ1-2; TRBD1 matches 9 bases. Germline V gene sequence: CDR1 MNHEY, CDR2 SVGAGI. The CDR3 is made up of 14 amino acids. After removal of 2 bases from V and 6 bases from J, the junction contained 4 bases not matched to a gene.

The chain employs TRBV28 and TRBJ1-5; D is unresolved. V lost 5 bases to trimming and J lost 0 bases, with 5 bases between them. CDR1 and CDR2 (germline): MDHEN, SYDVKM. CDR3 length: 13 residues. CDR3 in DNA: TGTGCCAGCAGTCCTCTTAGCAATCAGCCCCAGCATTTT. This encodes CASSPLSNQPQHF.

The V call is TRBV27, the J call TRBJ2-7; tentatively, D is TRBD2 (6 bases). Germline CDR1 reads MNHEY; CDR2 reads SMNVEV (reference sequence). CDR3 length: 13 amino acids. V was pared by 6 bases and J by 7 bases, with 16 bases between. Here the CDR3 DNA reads TGTGCCAGCAGGGCAGGGAGGTCTGGGGAGCAGTACGTC. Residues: CASRAGRSGEQYV.

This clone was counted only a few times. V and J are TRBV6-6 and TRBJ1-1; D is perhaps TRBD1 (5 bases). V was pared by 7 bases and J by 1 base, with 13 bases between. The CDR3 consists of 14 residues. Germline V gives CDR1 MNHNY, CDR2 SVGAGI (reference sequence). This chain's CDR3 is CASTHDSTNTEAFF. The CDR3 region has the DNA TGTGCCAGCACCCATGACAGTACGAACACTGAAGCTTTCTTT.

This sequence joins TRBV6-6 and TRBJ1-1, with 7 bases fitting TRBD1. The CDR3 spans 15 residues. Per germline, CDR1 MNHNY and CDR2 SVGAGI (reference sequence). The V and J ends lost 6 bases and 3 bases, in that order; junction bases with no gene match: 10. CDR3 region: CASRYHRTGDTEAFF. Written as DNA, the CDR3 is TGTGCCAGCAGATACCACCGGACAGGAGACACTGAAGCTTTCTTT.

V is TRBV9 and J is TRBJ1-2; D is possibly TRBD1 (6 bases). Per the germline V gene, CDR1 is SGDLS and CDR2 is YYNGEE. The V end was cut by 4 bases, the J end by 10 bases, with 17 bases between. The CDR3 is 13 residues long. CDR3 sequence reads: CASSPSQGYLYTF. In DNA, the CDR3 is TGTGCCAGCAGCCCCTCACAGGGCTACCTCTACACCTTC.